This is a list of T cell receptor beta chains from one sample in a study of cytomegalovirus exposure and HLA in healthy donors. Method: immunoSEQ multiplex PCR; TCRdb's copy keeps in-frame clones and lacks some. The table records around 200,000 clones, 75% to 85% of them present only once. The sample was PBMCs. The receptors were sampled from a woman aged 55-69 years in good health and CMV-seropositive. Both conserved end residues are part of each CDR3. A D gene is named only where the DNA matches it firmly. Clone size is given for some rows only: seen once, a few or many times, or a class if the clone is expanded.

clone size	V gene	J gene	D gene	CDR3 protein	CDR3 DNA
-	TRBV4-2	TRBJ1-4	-	CASSQRLRGEKLFF	TGTGCCAGCAGCCAACGACTCAGGGGAGAAAAACTGTTTTTT
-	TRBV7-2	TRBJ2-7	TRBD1	CASSLLDRVGEQYF	TGTGCCAGCAGCTTACTTGACAGGGTTGGCGAGCAGTACTTC
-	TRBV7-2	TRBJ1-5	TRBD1	CASSHDRGGNQPQHF	TGTGCCAGCAGCCATGACAGGGGGGGCAATCAGCCCCAGCATTTT
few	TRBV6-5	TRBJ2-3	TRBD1	CASRDRYTDTQYF	TGTGCCAGCAGGGACAGGTACACAGATACGCAGTATTTT
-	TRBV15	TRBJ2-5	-	CATSPEASLYQETQYF	TGTGCCACCAGCCCCGAGGCTAGCTTGTACCAAGAGACCCAGTACTTC
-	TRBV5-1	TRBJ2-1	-	CASSLAGDNEQFF	TGCGCCAGCAGCTTGGCCGGGGACAATGAGCAGTTCTTC
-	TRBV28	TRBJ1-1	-	CASSTRQEIMNTEAFF	TGTGCCAGCAGTACACGACAGGAAATCATGAACACTGAAGCTTTCTTT
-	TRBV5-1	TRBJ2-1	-	CASSLLGLSSYNEQFF	TGCGCCAGCAGCTTATTGGGACTGAGCTCCTACAATGAGCAGTTCTTC
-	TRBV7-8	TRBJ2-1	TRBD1	CASSLAGGGWEEQFF	TGTGCCAGCAGCTTAGCAGGGGGCGGCTGGGAGGAGCAGTTCTTC
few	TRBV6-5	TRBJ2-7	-	CASSSPTLAYEQYF	TGTGCCAGCAGTTCTCCGACATTGGCCTACGAGCAGTACTTC
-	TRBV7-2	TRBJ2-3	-	CASRKGGAPDTQYF	TGTGCCAGCAGAAAAGGGGGGGCCCCAGATACGCAGTATTTT
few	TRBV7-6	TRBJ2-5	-	CASSLNQVEQETQYF	TGTGCCAGCAGCTTGAACCAGGTTGAACAAGAGACCCAGTACTTC
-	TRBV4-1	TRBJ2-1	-	CASSQGGLRAGEQFF	TGCGCCAGCAGCCAAGGCGGACTACGTGCTGGTGAGCAGTTCTTC
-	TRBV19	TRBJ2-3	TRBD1	CASSVDRGSTDTQYF	TGTGCCAGTAGTGTTGACAGGGGTTCGACAGATACGCAGTATTTT
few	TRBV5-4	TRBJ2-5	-	CASRRGQETQYF	TGTGCCAGCAGGCGGGGACAAGAGACCCAGTACTTC
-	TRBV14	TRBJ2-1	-	CASSQDAWPGVGEQFF	TGTGCCAGCAGCCAAGATGCCTGGCCTGGAGTGGGTGAGCAGTTCTTC
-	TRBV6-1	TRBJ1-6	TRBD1	CASSDMGQDDSPLHF	TGTGCCAGCAGTGACATGGGACAGGATGACTCACCCCTCCACTTT
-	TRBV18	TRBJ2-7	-	CASSPPTYEQYF	TGTGCCAGCTCACCACCAACCTACGAGCAGTACTTC
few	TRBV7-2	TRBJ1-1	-	CASSLRGAPLNTEAFF	TGTGCCAGCAGCTTACGGGGGGCTCCTTTGAACACTGAAGCTTTCTTT
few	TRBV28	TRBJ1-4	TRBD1	CASSSGGIQNEKLFF	TGTGCCAGCAGCTCAGGGGGGATACAGAATGAAAAACTGTTTTTT
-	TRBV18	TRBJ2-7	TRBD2	CASSPGTSGYEQYF	TGTGCCAGCTCTCCCGGGACTAGCGGATACGAGCAGTACTTC
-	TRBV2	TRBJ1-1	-	CASESTARTEAFF	TGTGCCAGCGAGTCGACAGCTCGCACTGAAGCTTTCTTT
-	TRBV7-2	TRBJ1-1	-	CASSPGQTNTEAFF	TGTGCCAGCAGCCCGGGACAAACGAACACTGAAGCTTTCTTT
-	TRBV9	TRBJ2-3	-	CASSLTGDTQYF	TGTGCCAGCAGCCTAACAGGAGATACGCAGTATTTT
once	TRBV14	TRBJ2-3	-	CASSQEVVRLLDTQYF	TGTGCCAGCAGCCAAGAGGTAGTGCGGTTATTGGATACGCAGTATTTT
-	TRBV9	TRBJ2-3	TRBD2	CASSPRSGSVGTQYF	TGTGCCAGCAGCCCCCGTAGCGGGTCGGTGGGTACGCAGTATTTT
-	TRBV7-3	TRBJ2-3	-	CASSPRQNRVLGDTQYF	TGTGCCAGCAGCCCCAGACAGAATCGGGTTTTAGGCGATACGCAGTATTTT
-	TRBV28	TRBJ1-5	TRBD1	CASGTGGTGNQPQHF	TGTGCCAGCGGGACAGGGGGCACTGGCAATCAGCCCCAGCATTTT
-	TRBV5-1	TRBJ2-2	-	CASRTTGSGTGELFF	TGCGCCAGCAGAACCACAGGGTCGGGCACCGGGGAGCTGTTTTTT
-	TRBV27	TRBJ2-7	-	CASSFLRAGSYEQYF	TGTGCCAGCAGCTTCCTCAGGGCCGGCTCCTACGAGCAGTACTTC
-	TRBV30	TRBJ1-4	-	CAWIRRGTNEKLFF	TGTGCCTGGATACGGCGGGGAACTAATGAAAAACTGTTTTTT
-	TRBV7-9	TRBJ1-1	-	CASSPRQEVTEAFF	TGTGCCAGCAGCCCTCGACAGGAAGTCACTGAAGCTTTCTTT
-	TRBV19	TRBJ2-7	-	CASSPSFDRENSYEQYF	TGTGCCAGTAGTCCCTCCTTCGACAGAGAAAACTCCTACGAGCAGTACTTC
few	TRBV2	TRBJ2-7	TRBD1	CASSEDRGYEQYF	TGTGCCAGCAGTGAAGACAGGGGTTACGAGCAGTACTTC
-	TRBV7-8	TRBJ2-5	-	CASSLALGLYQETQYF	TGTGCCAGCAGCTTAGCGCTGGGACTGTACCAAGAGACCCAGTACTTC
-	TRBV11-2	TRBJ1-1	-	CASSFSRNTEAFF	TGTGCCAGCAGCTTTAGCAGGAACACTGAAGCTTTCTTT
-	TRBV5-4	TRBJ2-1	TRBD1	CASSLTGTAYNEQFF	TGTGCCAGCAGCTTGACAGGGACAGCGTACAATGAGCAGTTCTTC
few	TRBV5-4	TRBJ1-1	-	CASSFGLSNTEAFF	TGTGCCAGCAGCTTCGGTCTATCGAACACTGAAGCTTTCTTT
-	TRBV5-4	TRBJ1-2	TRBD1	CASSGQGDYGYTF	TGTGCCAGCAGCGGACAGGGGGACTATGGCTACACCTTC
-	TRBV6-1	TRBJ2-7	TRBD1	CASSMGQGLREQYF	TGTGCCAGCAGTATGGGACAGGGGCTTCGGGAGCAGTACTTC
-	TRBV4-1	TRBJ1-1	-	CASSQGPLQALNTEAFF	TGCGCCAGCAGCCAAGGTCCACTGCAGGCTCTGAACACTGAAGCTTTCTTT
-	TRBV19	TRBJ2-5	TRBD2	CASSIGTSGSPWGETQYF	TGTGCCAGTAGTATCGGGACTAGCGGATCCCCTTGGGGGGAGACCCAGTACTTC
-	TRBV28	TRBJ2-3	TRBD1	CASGTGGITDTQYF	TGTGCCAGCGGTACAGGGGGGATTACAGATACGCAGTATTTT
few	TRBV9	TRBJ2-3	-	CASSVQGAGTDTQYF	TGTGCCAGCAGCGTACAGGGTGCGGGCACAGATACGCAGTATTTT
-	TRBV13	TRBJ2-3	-	CASSLPGADTQYF	TGTGCCAGCAGCTTGCCAGGGGCAGATACGCAGTATTTT
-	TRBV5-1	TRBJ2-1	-	CASSLHLEDGEQFF	TGCGCCAGCAGCTTACACCTAGAAGATGGTGAGCAGTTCTTC
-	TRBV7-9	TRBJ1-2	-	CASNPEWAYGYTF	TGTGCCAGCAACCCTGAGTGGGCCTATGGCTACACCTTC
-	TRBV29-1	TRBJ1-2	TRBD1	CSVGRGLWGYTF	TGCAGCGTCGGCAGGGGGTTGTGGGGCTACACCTTC
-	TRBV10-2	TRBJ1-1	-	CASRGIDSTNEAFF	TGCGCCAGCAGAGGAATCGACAGTACCAATGAAGCTTTCTTT
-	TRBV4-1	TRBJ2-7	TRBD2	CASSQEERESVQYF	TGCGCCAGCAGCCAAGAGGAGCGGGAGTCAGTGCAGTACTTC
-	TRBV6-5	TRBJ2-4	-	CASSGGSKNIQYF	TGTGCCAGCAGTGGCGGTAGCAAAAACATTCAGTACTTC
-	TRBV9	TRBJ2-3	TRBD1	CASSVAGTADTQYF	TGTGCCAGCAGCGTAGCCGGGACAGCAGATACGCAGTATTTT
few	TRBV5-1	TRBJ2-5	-	CASSLTNQETQYF	TGCGCCAGCAGCTTGACTAACCAAGAGACCCAGTACTTC
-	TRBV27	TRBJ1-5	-	CASSGARNQPQHF	TGTGCCAGCAGTGGGGCTCGCAATCAGCCCCAGCATTTT
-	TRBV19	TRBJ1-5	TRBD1	CASSTRDSFLSNQPQHF	TGTGCCAGTAGTACCCGGGACAGCTTCCTTAGCAATCAGCCCCAGCATTTT